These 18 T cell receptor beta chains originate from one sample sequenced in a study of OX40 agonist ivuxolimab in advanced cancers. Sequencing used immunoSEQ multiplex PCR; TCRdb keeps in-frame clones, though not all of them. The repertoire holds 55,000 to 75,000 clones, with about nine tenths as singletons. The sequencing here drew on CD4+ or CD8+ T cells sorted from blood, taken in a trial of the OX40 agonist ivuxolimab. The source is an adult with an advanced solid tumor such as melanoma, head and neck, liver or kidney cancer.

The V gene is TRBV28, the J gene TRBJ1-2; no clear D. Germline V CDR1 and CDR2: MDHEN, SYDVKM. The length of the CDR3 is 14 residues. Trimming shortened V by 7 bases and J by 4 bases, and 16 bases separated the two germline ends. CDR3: CASTDPRTVYGYTF. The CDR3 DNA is TGTGCCAGCACCGATCCCCGGACGGTCTATGGCTACACCTTC.

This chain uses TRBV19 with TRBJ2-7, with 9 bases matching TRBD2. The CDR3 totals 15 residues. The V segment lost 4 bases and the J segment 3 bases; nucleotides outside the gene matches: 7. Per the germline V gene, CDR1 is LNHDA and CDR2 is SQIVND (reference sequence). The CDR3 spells CASSKSLAGFYEQYF. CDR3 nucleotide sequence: TGTGCCAGTAGTAAGTCCCTAGCGGGATTCTACGAGCAGTACTTC.

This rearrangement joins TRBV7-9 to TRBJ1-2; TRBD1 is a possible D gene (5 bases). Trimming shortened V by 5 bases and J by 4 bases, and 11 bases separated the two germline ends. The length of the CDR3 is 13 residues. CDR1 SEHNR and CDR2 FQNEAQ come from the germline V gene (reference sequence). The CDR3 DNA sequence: TGTGCCAGCAGCCCAAGGGACGGCTATGGCTACACCTTC. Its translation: CASSPRDGYGYTF. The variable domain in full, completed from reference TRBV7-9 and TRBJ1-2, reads DTGVSQNPRHKITKRGQNVTFRCDPISEHNRLYWYRQTLGQGPEFLTYFQNEAQLEKSRLLSDRFSAERPKGSFSTLEIQRTEQGDSAMYLCASSPRDGYGYTFGSGTRLTVV.

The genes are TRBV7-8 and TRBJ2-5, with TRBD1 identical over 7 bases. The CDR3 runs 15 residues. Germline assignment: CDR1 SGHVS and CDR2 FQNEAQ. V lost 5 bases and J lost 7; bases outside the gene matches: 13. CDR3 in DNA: TGTGCCAGCAGCACCCCCCGGACAGGACTGTGGACCCAGTACTTC. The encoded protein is CASSTPRTGLWTQYF. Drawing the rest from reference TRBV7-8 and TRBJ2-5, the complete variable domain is GAGVSQSPRYKVAKRGQDVALRCDPISGHVSLFWYQQALGQGPEFLTYFQNEAQLDKSGLPSDRFFAERPEGSVSTLKIQRTQQEDSAVYLCASSTPRTGLWTQYFGPGTRLLVL.

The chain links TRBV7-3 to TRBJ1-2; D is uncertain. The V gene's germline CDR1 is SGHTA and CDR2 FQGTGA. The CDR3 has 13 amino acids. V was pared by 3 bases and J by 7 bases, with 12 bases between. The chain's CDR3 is CASSLERVVGYTF. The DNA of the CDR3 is TGTGCCAGCAGCTTGGAACGGGTGGTTGGCTACACCTTC.

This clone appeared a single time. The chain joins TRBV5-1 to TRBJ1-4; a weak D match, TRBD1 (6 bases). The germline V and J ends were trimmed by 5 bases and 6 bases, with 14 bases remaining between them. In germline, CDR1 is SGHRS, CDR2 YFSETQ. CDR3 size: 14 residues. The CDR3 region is CASSPDRPDEKLFF. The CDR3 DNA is TGCGCCAGCAGTCCTGACAGGCCTGATGAAAAACTGTTTTTT. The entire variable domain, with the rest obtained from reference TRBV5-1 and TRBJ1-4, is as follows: KAGVTQTPRYLIKTRGQQVTLSCSPISGHRSVSWYQQTPGQGLQFLFEYFSETQRNKGNFPGRFSGRQFSNSRSEMNVSTLELGDSALYLCASSPDRPDEKLFFGSGTQLSVL.

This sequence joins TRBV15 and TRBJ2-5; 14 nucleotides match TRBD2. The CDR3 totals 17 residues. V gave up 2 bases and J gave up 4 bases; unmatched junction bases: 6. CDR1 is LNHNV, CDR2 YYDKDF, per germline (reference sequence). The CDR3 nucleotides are TGTGCCACCAGCAGATCATTGACTAGCGGGAGGGCAGAGACCCAGTACTTC. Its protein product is CATSRSLTSGRAETQYF.

As DNA, the CDR3 is TGTGCCAGCAGACGAGGACTTTCCTACGAGCAGTACTTC. Translation gives CASRRGLSYEQYF. The chain is built from TRBV2 and TRBJ2-7, with D possibly being TRBD2 (5 bases). The CDR3 loop spans 13 amino acids. With 6 bases removed from V and 1 base from J, the gap between germline ends came to 10 bases. CDR1 SNHLY and CDR2 FYNNEI come from the germline V gene.

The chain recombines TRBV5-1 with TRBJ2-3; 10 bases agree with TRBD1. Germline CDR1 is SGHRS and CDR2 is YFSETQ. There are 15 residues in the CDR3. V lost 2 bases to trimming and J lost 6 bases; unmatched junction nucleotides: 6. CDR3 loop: CASSLIGQGVDTQYF. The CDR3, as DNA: TGCGCCAGCAGCTTAATAGGACAGGGGGTGGATACGCAGTATTTT.

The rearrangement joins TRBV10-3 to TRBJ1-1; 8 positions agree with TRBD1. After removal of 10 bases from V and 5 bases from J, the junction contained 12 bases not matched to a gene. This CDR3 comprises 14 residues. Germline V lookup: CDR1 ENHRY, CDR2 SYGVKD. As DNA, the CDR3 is TGTGCCACCAGAACCAGGGGGCTTGGGACTGAAGCTTTCTTT. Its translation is CATRTRGLGTEAFF.

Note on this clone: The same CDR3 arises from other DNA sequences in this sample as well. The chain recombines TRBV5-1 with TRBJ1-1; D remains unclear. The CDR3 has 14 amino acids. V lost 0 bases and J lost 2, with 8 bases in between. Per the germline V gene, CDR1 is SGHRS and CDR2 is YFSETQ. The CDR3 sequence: CASSLERPNTEAFF. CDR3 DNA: TGCGCCAGCAGCTTGGAAAGGCCCAACACTGAAGCTTTCTTT.

The CDR3 nucleotides read TGTGCCAGCAGCTTACCCCACCCGAACGAGCAGTACTTC. Its translation is CASSLPHPNEQYF. The chain is built from TRBV28 and TRBJ2-7, with D hard to call. With 6 bases removed from V and 5 bases from J, the gap between germline ends came to 14 bases. CDR1 and CDR2 (germline): MDHEN, SYDVKM. The CDR3 runs to 13 residues.

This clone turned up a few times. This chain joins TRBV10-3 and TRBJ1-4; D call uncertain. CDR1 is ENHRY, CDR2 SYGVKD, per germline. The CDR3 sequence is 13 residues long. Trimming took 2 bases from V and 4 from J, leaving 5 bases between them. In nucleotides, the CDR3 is TGTGCCATCAGTGAGGAGGGTAATGAAAAACTGTTTTTT. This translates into CAISEEGNEKLFF.

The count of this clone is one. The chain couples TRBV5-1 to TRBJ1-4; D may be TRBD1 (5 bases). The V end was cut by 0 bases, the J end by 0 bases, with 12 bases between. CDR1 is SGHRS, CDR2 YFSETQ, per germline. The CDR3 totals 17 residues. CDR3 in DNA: TGCGCCAGCAGCTTGGCCCCGGGGGGGTCAACTAATGAAAAACTGTTTTTT. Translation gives CASSLAPGGSTNEKLFF.

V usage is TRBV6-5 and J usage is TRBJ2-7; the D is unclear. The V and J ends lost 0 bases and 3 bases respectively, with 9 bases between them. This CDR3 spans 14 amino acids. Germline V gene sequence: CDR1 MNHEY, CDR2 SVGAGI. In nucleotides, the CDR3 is TGTGCCAGCAGTTACTCGATTGGAAGCTACGAGCAGTACTTC. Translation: CASSYSIGSYEQYF.

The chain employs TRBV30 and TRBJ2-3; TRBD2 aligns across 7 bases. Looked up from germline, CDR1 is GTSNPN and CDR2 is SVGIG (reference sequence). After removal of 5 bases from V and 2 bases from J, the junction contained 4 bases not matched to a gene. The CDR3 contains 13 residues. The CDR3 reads CAWGEGTTDTQYF. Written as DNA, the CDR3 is TGTGCCTGGGGGGAGGGGACCACAGATACGCAGTATTTT.

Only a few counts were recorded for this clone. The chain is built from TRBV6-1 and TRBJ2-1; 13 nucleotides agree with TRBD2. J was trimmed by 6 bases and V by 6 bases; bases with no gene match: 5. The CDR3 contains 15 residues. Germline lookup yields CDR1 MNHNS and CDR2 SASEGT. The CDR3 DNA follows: TGTGCCAGCAGCGCAGGGACTAGCGGGGTCAATGAGCAGTTCTTC. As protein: CASSAGTSGVNEQFF.

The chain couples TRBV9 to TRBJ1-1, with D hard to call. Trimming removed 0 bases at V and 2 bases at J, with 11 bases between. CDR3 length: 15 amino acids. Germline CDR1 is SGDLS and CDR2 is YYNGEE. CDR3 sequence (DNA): TGTGCCAGCAGCGTAGATCCGGGAAGCAACACTGAAGCTTTCTTT. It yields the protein CASSVDPGSNTEAFF.